The 21 T cell receptor beta chains below come from one sample, sequenced in a study of blood T cell repertoires in COVID-19. The method was immunoSEQ multiplex PCR; TCRdb's version includes in-frame clones alone and lacks a portion of them. The table records some 300,000 clones, more than 85% of them present only once. The sequencing input was peripheral blood. All receptors derive from a man between 65 and 80 years old with acute or convalescent COVID-19.

The chain uses TRBV10-2 and TRBJ2-1, with TRBD1 as a possible D gene (6 bases). The V end lost 4 bases, the J end lost 10 bases, and 17 bases lay between the germline ends. The CDR3 spans 14 residues. Germline V gene data show CDR1 as WSHSY and CDR2 as SAAADI. The CDR3 region has the DNA TGCGCCAGCAGTGCCCGCCGGGGACAAAAAGAGCAGTTCTTC. Its protein is CASSARRGQKEQFF.

This clone appeared a few times. This chain connects TRBV7-9 to TRBJ2-5, with D unresolved. CDR3 size: 14 residues. Per germline, CDR1 SEHNR and CDR2 FQNEAQ (reference sequence). Trimming took off 6 bases at V and 0 bases at J, with 11 bases between the two ends. CDR3 protein: CASRKTDNQETQYF. The CDR3 DNA sequence: TGTGCCAGCAGAAAAACAGACAACCAAGAGACCCAGTACTTC.

V is TRBV6-5 and J is TRBJ1-4; D not resolved. The V gene lost 5 bases and the J gene lost 0 bases, with 10 bases spanning the gap. CDR1 is MNHEY, CDR2 SVGAGI, per germline. This CDR3 is built from 15 residues. The CDR3 nucleotides are TGTGCCAGCAGTCGAAAAGGAGCAACTAATGAAAAACTGTTTTTT. This sequence encodes CASSRKGATNEKLFF.

The V gene is TRBV5-1, the J gene TRBJ2-5; TRBD2 might be the D (5 bases). The CDR3 spans 15 residues. Between the trimmed V and J ends, which lost 2 bases and 0 bases, there was a span of 11 bases. Looked up from germline, CDR1 is SGHRS and CDR2 is YFSETQ. For the CDR3, the DNA is TGCGCCAGCAGCTTAGGTTTCGGGAACCAAGAGACCCAGTACTTC. This codes for CASSLGFGNQETQYF.

The rearrangement uses TRBV5-1 and TRBJ2-1, with 7 bases lining up with TRBD2. With V trimmed by 3 bases and J by 5 bases, 8 bases remained unmatched. There are 15 residues in the CDR3. Germline CDR1 is SGHRS and CDR2 is YFSETQ. The CDR3 is CASSSATSPDNEQFF. CDR3 bases: TGCGCCAGCAGCTCGGCGACTAGCCCAGACAATGAGCAGTTCTTC.

This chain links TRBV18 with TRBJ2-2; 7 positions match TRBD1. The CDR3 sequence is 13 residues long. From germline, CDR1 is KGHSH and CDR2 LQKENI. V lost 3 bases, J lost 7 bases, and 2 bases stayed unmatched. The CDR3 region is CASSPRDSGELFF. The CDR3 bases are TGTGCCAGCTCACCCCGGGACAGCGGGGAGCTGTTTTTT.

The chain is built from TRBV18 and TRBJ2-3; no definite D call. Between the trimmed V and J ends, which lost 2 bases and 5 bases, there was a span of 8 bases. The CDR3 is 13 residues long. Germline CDR1 KGHSH, CDR2 LQKENI. DNA of the CDR3: TGTGCCAGCTCACCATCCTACAGAGATACGCAGTATTTT. Translated, it gives CASSPSYRDTQYF. The whole variable domain, remainder taken from reference TRBV18 and TRBJ2-3, is NAGVMQNPRHLVRRRGQEARLRCSPMKGHSHVYWYRQLPEEGLKFMVYLQKENIIDESGMPKERFSAEFPKEGPSILRIQQVVRGDSAAYFCASSPSYRDTQYFGPGTRLTVL.

J is TRBJ2-2 and V is TRBV7-2, with no clear D. V was pared by 5 bases and J by 7 bases, with 5 bases between. Germline V gives CDR1 SGHTA, CDR2 FQGNSA. There are 11 residues in the CDR3. CDR3 sequence reads: CASSPGGELFF. CDR3 DNA sequence: TGTGCCAGCAGCCCAGGCGGGGAGCTGTTTTTT.

This sequence joins TRBV12-3 or TRBV12-4 and TRBJ1-1, with 7 bases identical to TRBD1. Germline trimming cut 6 bases from V and 6 bases from J; bases unmatched to any gene: 7. There are 13 residues in the CDR3. CDR3 residues: CASRLQGFAEAFF. The DNA for the CDR3 is TGTGCCAGCAGGCTACAGGGGTTCGCTGAAGCTTTCTTT.

V usage is TRBV28 and J usage is TRBJ2-7; D may be TRBD2 (5 bases). CDR3 length: 15 amino acids. The germline V gene encodes CDR1 MDHEN and CDR2 SYDVKM. V was cut by 4 bases and J by 0 bases, with 13 bases left in between. In nucleotides, the CDR3 is TGTGCCAGCAGTTCCCGTGGAGGCGGCTCCTACGAGCAGTACTTC. The encoded protein is CASSSRGGGSYEQYF.

This clone was counted a few times. J is TRBJ1-1 and V is TRBV10-3; tentative D call: TRBD1 (6 bases). Trimming stripped 11 bases from V and 2 bases from J, with 15 bases between. The CDR3 is 13 amino acids. Germline loops: CDR1 ENHRY, CDR2 SYGVKD. CDR3 nucleotides: TGTGCCCAACAACAGGGAGTAAACACTGAAGCTTTCTTT. Protein: CAQQQGVNTEAFF.

V and J are TRBV28 and TRBJ1-2; 11 bases are shared with TRBD1. The junction had 20 bases not matched to a gene; V was cut back by 4 bases and J by 4 bases. The CDR3 runs to 20 residues. CDR1 and CDR2 (germline): MDHEN, SYDVKM. The CDR3 DNA follows: TGTGCCAGCAGTTCATATCGCCCTCGGGGTGGGACAGGGGGGGTCTATGGCTACACCTTC. This sequence encodes CASSSYRPRGGTGGVYGYTF.

The chain couples TRBV4-1 to TRBJ1-6; perhaps TRBD1 as D (6 bases). The germline V and J ends were trimmed by 0 bases and 6 bases, with 12 bases remaining between them. The CDR3 has 16 amino acids. Germline CDR1 is MGHRA and CDR2 is YSYEKL. The CDR3 region has the DNA TGCGCCAGCAGCCAAGACCAGGGGCTGTCTAATTCACCCCTCCACTTT. Protein sequence: CASSQDQGLSNSPLHF.

With respect to this clone: The sample has other DNA sequences that encode this CDR3 too. The chain couples TRBV5-1 to TRBJ1-5, with 8 bases aligning to TRBD1. V trimming: 0 bases; J trimming: 2 bases; junction bases outside the gene matches: 1. The CDR3 has 15 residues. Germline V lookup: CDR1 SGHRS, CDR2 YFSETQ. The CDR3 nucleotides are TGCGCCAGCAGCTTGGGACAGGGGCGCAATCAGCCCCAGCATTTT. It specifies CASSLGQGRNQPQHF. The full variable domain, rest sourced from reference TRBV5-1 and TRBJ1-5, is KAGVTQTPRYLIKTRGQQVTLSCSPISGHRSVSWYQQTPGQGLQFLFEYFSETQRNKGNFPGRFSGRQFSNSRSEMNVSTLELGDSALYLCASSLGQGRNQPQHFGDGTRLSIL.

The V gene is TRBV3-1 (or the pseudogene TRBV3-2), the J gene TRBJ2-7; D uncertain. CDR1 is LGHDT, CDR2 YNNKEL, per germline (reference sequence). Deletions cut 2 bases from V and 3 bases from J, with 5 bases between. The CDR3 sequence is 12 residues long. CDR3 nucleotide sequence: TGTGCCAGCAGCCAATATTACTACGAGCAGTACTTC. Protein: CASSQYYYEQYF.

The V and J genes are TRBV6-1 and TRBJ2-7; possible D gene TRBD1, 6 bases. Germline CDR1 and CDR2: MNHNS and SASEGT. The CDR3 is 16 residues long. The V end was cut by 0 bases, the J end by 0 bases, with 12 bases between. The CDR3, as DNA: TGTGCCAGCAGTGAAGCCCGGACAGCAGGCTCCTACGAGCAGTACTTC. Amino acids: CASSEARTAGSYEQYF.

V is TRBV7-9 and J is TRBJ2-3, with 9 nucleotides matching TRBD2. Germline trimming cut 5 bases from V and 2 bases from J; bases unmatched to any gene: 8. CDR1 is SEHNR, CDR2 FQNEAQ, per germline (reference sequence). The CDR3 loop spans 16 amino acids. The CDR3 nucleotides are TGTGCCAGCAGCGGGGTAGCGGGGGAAAACACAGATACGCAGTATTTT. Protein product: CASSGVAGENTDTQYF. The whole variable domain, filled in from reference TRBV7-9 and TRBJ2-3, reads DTGVSQNPRHKITKRGQNVTFRCDPISEHNRLYWYRQTLGQGPEFLTYFQNEAQLEKSRLLSDRFSAERPKGSFSTLEIQRTEQGDSAMYLCASSGVAGENTDTQYFGPGTRLTVL.

The chain has TRBV30 and TRBJ2-7; D uncertain. Germline values: CDR1 GTSNPN, CDR2 SVGIG (reference sequence). This CDR3 has 13 amino acids. Trimming took 5 bases from V and 0 from J, leaving 11 bases between them. The CDR3 region has the DNA TGTGCCTGGGCCAGGTTGAGCTCCTACGAGCAGTACTTC. Translating it yields CAWARLSSYEQYF.

This clone was counted a few times. The chain couples TRBV4-3 to TRBJ2-2; TRBD1 is a possible D gene (5 bases). Germline values: CDR1 LGHNA, CDR2 YSLEER. The ends were cut back, 3 bases at V and 2 bases at J, with 10 bases in the middle. This CDR3 comprises 15 residues. CDR3 sequence reads: CASSHPDINTGELFF. As DNA, the CDR3 is TGCGCCAGCAGCCACCCGGACATAAACACCGGGGAGCTGTTTTTT.

The chain recombines TRBV12-5 with TRBJ2-2; possible D gene TRBD1, 6 bases. V gave up 4 bases and J gave up 3 bases, with 15 bases separating them. Germline CDR1 is LGHNT and CDR2 is FRNRAP. This CDR3 has 16 residues. The CDR3: CASGWTTGPHTGELFF. In nucleotides, the CDR3 is TGTGCTAGTGGTTGGACGACAGGACCCCACACCGGGGAGCTGTTTTTT. The variable domain in full, with the rest retrieved from reference TRBV12-5 and TRBJ2-2, is DARVTQTPRHKVTEMGQEVTMRCQPILGHNTVFWYRQTMMQGLELLAYFRNRAPLDDSGMPKDRFSAEMPDATLATLKIQPSEPRDSAVYFCASGWTTGPHTGELFFGEGSRLTVL.

The table lists this clone with a few counts. This chain joins TRBV7-2 and TRBJ2-3; no firm D call. The CDR3 has 15 residues. Germline V gives CDR1 SGHTA, CDR2 FQGNSA. Trimming took off 1 base at V and 2 bases at J, with 10 bases between the two ends. The CDR3 here is CASSLVASSTDTQYF. The CDR3 coding sequence is TGTGCCAGCAGCTTAGTAGCTTCGTCCACAGATACGCAGTATTTT.